This T cell receptor beta chain was retrieved from a study of prognosis after radiotherapy for stage I lung cancer. Study-level background: Delivery of radiotherapy was by SBRT in 3 to 5 fractions at a biologically effective dose of at least 100 Gy. Distant metastasis occurred in several patients at a median of approximately 7 months after radiotherapy, while about 15 showed no significant progression.

Multiplex PCR in two rounds served to amplify TCR beta CDR3 from genomic DNA. Amplification in first-round PCR relied on primers specific to each TRBV and TRBJ gene. Each CDR3 protein gets one entry after TCRdb re-called the multiplex PCR reads with MiXCR. The repertoire holds around 17,000 distinct CDR3 sequences, with 29% as singletons. This CDR3 has 18 residues. Germline-derived CDR1 and CDR2 are MGHDK and SYGVNS. Germline trimming cut 8 bases from V and 3 bases from J; bases unmatched to any gene: 19. Source: PBMCs, taken before or after stereotactic body radiation therapy (not recorded which). This receptor was obtained from a donor aged 50 or older with non-small cell lung cancer. V and J are TRBV25-1 and TRBJ2-3; the match to TRBD2 covers 8 bases. This CDR3 is CASWGPSEPGGPTDTQYF. CDR3 DNA: TGTGCCAGCTGGGGACCCTCAGAACCGGGGGGGCCAACAGATACGCAGTATTTT.